This TCR beta chain appears in the sequencing data of a study of T cell responses to AZD1222 COVID-19 vaccine. Produced via immunoSEQ multiplex PCR; TCRdb's table is partial and in-frame only. Among 120,000 or so clones listed, 75% to 90% were seen once. This CDR3 comprises 15 residues. Germline V gives CDR1 LNHDA, CDR2 SQIVND (reference sequence). Between the trimmed V and J ends, which lost 3 bases and 3 bases, there was a span of 12 bases. To note about this clone: Its specificity is unknown.

Points from the study as a whole: It was only after the peak T cell response that any repertoires were sampled. Seropositive status at baseline applied to only 5 or 6 AZD1222 recipients. Following two doses of AZD1222, Spike-specific TCR breadth and depth rose.

The specimen comprised peripheral blood, sampled on day 0 of AZD1222 vaccination. The clonotype was recovered from an adult in good health. V gene TRBV19 combines with J gene TRBJ1-5; D is undetermined. The CDR3 region is CASSIWTGNNQPQHF. The CDR3 coding sequence is TGTGCCAGTAGTATCTGGACGGGGAACAATCAGCCCCAGCATTTT. Supplemented by reference TRBV19 and TRBJ1-5, the full variable domain reads DGGITQSPKYLFRKEGQNVTLSCEQNLNHDAMYWYRQDPGQGLRLIYYSQIVNDFQKGDIAEGYSVSREKKESFPLTVTSAQKNPTAFYLCASSIWTGNNQPQHFGDGTRLSIL.